A single sample gave rise to the 8 T cell receptor beta chains below, sequenced in a study of cytomegalovirus exposure and HLA in healthy donors. The primer mix had 60 Vbeta and 13 Jbeta primers. Sequenced by immunoSEQ multiplex PCR; TCRdb stores in-frame clones only, minus some. The sample includes about 140,000 clones, more than 60% of them seen just once. Sequences were obtained from PBMCs. These receptors were obtained from a man in his thirties or forties in good health and CMV-seropositive.

This chain uses TRBV6-1 with TRBJ1-4; TRBD1 matches at 8 bases. The CDR3 runs to 12 residues. Germline CDR1 and CDR2: MNHNS and SASEGT. V lost 8 bases, J lost 12 bases, and 8 bases stayed unmatched. The CDR3 region has the DNA TGTGCCAGCGGGGGACAGGTTTGCGAACTGTTTTTT. This sequence encodes CASGGQVCELFF.

V gene TRBV10-3 combines with J gene TRBJ1-5; 7 bases are a match to TRBD1. Germline V gene sequence: CDR1 ENHRY, CDR2 SYGVKD. V dropped 3 bases and J dropped 0; count of bases not matched to a gene: 2. This CDR3 is 15 amino acids long. The CDR3 nucleotides are TGTGCCATCAGTGACGACAGGGCTAGCAATCAGCCCCAGCATTTT. This encodes CAISDDRASNQPQHF.

This clone was seen only a few times. J is TRBJ1-2 and V is TRBV19; D may be TRBD1 (5 bases). The V end was cut by 4 bases, the J end by 5 bases, with 20 bases between. Per the germline V gene, CDR1 is LNHDA and CDR2 is SQIVND (reference sequence). The CDR3 runs to 16 residues. This CDR3 is CASSSGARSLGYGYTF. CDR3 coding DNA: TGTGCCAGTAGTAGCGGGGCCAGATCCCTCGGGTATGGCTACACCTTC.

CDR3 loop: CASSQEIRDRGLEQYF. The CDR3 DNA reads TGCGCCAGCAGCCAAGAAATTCGAGACAGGGGGCTGGAGCAGTACTTC. The chain links TRBV4-1 to TRBJ2-7; 10 positions agree with TRBD1. Germline assignment: CDR1 MGHRA and CDR2 YSYEKL. V trimming: 0 bases; J trimming: 7 bases; junction bases outside the gene matches: 9. This CDR3 has 16 amino acids.

The chain combines TRBV5-4 with TRBJ2-5, with D possibly being TRBD1 (6 bases). The V and J ends lost 0 bases and 2 bases respectively, with 14 bases between them. Germline loops: CDR1 SGHNT, CDR2 YYREEE (reference sequence). The CDR3 contains 16 residues. The CDR3 spells CASSLASGQRQETQYF. The CDR3 nucleotides are TGTGCCAGCAGCTTGGCCTCCGGACAGCGACAAGAGACCCAGTACTTC.

The CDR3 sequence is CASSKATGYEQYF. The CDR3 nucleotides are TGTGCCAGCAGCAAAGCGACGGGCTACGAGCAGTACTTC. The gene calls are TRBV21-1 and TRBJ2-7; the table's D call of TRBD2 was not tested on the DNA. TRBV21-1 corresponds to a pseudogene. The length of the CDR3 is 13 residues.

This clone has a single count. V is TRBV2 and J is TRBJ1-5; tentatively, D is TRBD1 (5 bases). V was shortened by 4 bases and J by 4 bases, with 17 bases between the two germline ends. Germline lookup yields CDR1 SNHLY and CDR2 FYNNEI. The CDR3 runs to 16 residues. CDR3 amino acids: CASSGGTLVRNQPQHF. Here the CDR3 DNA reads TGTGCCAGCAGTGGCGGGACCTTAGTTCGAAATCAGCCCCAGCATTTT.

The chain joins TRBV2 to TRBJ2-1, with TRBD2 matching 11 bases. Germline V lookup: CDR1 SNHLY, CDR2 FYNNEI. J gave up 5 bases and V 3 bases, and 3 bases lay outside the gene matches. The CDR3 runs 15 residues. In DNA form, the CDR3 reads TGTGCCAGCAGTGAGATGGGACTAGCGGACAATGAGCAGTTCTTC. This translates into CASSEMGLADNEQFF.